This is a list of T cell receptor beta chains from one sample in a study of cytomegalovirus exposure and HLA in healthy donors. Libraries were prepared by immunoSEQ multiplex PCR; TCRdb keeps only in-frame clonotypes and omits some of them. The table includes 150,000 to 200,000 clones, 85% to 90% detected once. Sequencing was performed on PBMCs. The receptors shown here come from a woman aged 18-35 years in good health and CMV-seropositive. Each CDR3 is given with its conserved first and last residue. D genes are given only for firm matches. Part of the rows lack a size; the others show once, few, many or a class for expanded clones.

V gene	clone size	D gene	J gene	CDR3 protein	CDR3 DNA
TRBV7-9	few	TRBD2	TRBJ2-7	CASSPGLAGDHYEQYF	TGTGCCAGCAGCCCGGGACTAGCGGGAGATCACTACGAGCAGTACTTC
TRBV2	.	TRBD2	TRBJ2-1	CASSWDSGRSLPYNEQFF	TGTGCCAGCAGTTGGGATAGCGGGAGAAGCTTGCCCTACAATGAGCAGTTCTTC
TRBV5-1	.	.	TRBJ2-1	CASSLAGIVSPEQFF	TGCGCCAGCAGCTTGGCGGGGATAGTTAGCCCTGAGCAGTTCTTC
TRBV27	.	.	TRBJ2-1	CASSSQGIWGNEQFF	TGTGCCAGCAGTTCCCAGGGAATATGGGGCAATGAGCAGTTCTTC
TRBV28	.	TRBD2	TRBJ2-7	CASSFRLAGRRAYEQYF	TGTGCCAGCAGTTTTCGTTTAGCGGGAAGGAGGGCTTACGAGCAGTACTTC
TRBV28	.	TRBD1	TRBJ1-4	CASSQGDTNEKLFF	TGTGCCAGCAGTCAGGGGGATACTAATGAAAAACTGTTTTTT
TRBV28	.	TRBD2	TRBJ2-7	CASSSLAGGAYEQYF	TGTGCCAGCAGTTCACTAGCGGGAGGGGCCTACGAGCAGTACTTC
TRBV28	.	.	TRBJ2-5	CASSFRQGRVGETQYF	TGTGCCAGCAGTTTTCGCCAGGGGCGGGTGGGAGAGACCCAGTACTTC
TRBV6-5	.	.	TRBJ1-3	CASSLSSSGNTIYF	TGTGCCAGCAGCCTTTCCAGCTCTGGAAACACCATATATTTT
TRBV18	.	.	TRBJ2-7	CASSPAIGYEQYF	TGTGCCAGCTCACCAGCCATCGGCTACGAGCAGTACTTC
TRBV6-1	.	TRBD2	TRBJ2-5	CASSLSWTSGETQYF	TGTGCCAGCAGTCTCTCTTGGACTAGCGGGGAGACCCAGTACTTC
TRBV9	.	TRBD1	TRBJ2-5	CASSQTGEETQYF	TGTGCCAGCAGCCAAACAGGGGAAGAGACCCAGTACTTC
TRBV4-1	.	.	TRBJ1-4	CASSQWSGGTNEKLFF	TGCGCCAGCAGCCAATGGTCTGGAGGGACTAATGAAAAACTGTTTTTT
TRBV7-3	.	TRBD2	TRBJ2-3	CASSSGTSGASTDTQYF	TGTGCCAGCAGCTCCGGGACTAGCGGGGCCTCCACAGATACGCAGTATTTT
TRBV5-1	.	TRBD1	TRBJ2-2	CASSLGGQGAGELFF	TGCGCCAGCAGCTTGGGAGGACAGGGAGCCGGGGAGCTGTTTTTT
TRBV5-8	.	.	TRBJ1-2	CASSLEGGRYGYTF	TGTGCCAGCAGCTTGGAAGGAGGTCGGTATGGCTACACCTTC
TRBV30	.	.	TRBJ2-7	CAWSVWGGAYEQYF	TGTGCCTGGAGTGTGTGGGGCGGCGCCTACGAGCAGTACTTC
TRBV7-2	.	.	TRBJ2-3	CASSPRGTIPDTQYF	TGTGCCAGCAGCCCGAGGGGGACAATCCCAGATACGCAGTATTTT